Listed below are T cell receptor beta chains from one sample, sequenced in a study of CD8 T cells in ankylosing spondylitis. Via MiXCR, TCRdb re-called the 5' RACE reads, giving one row per CDR3 protein. The table shows about 250,000 distinct CDR3 sequences, with more than 20% occurring only once. Sequenced material: blood, either unsorted or a sorted T cell fraction (not recorded which). These receptors were collected from a male donor with ankylosing spondylitis or in good health (not recorded which). CDR3s include the opening cysteine and the closing phenylalanine or tryptophan. Fields, in order: CDR3 length, V gene, D gene, clone size, J gene, CDR3 DNA, CDR3 protein. The D gene is left open where the match is weak. The size field is filled for only some rows; it gives once, few, many or a size class.

12	TRBV20-1	-	few	TRBJ1-1	TGCAGTGTGCTGGGGATGGACACTGAAGCTTTCTTT	CSVLGMDTEAFF
15	TRBV20-1	-	few	TRBJ2-1	TGCAGTGCTGAGCCATCCGTGGGAACCGACAATGAGCAGTTCTTC	CSAEPSVGTDNEQFF
12	TRBV10-1	TRBD2	-	TRBJ2-1	TGCGCCAGCAGCGGAGCGGGGGGACGGCAGTTCTTC	CASSGAGGRQFF
13	TRBV12-3/TRBV12-4	-	-	TRBJ1-1	TGTGCCAGCAGTTTTAAGGTTTCTACTGAAGCTTTCTTT	CASSFKVSTEAFF
13	TRBV20-1	TRBD1	-	TRBJ2-1	TGCAGTGCTTCTTGGACAGGTCCTAATGAGCAGTTCTTC	CSASWTGPNEQFF
15	TRBV4-2	-	-	TRBJ2-3	TGTGCCAGCAGCCAAGTAATGGGGAGCACAGATACGCAGTATTTT	CASSQVMGSTDTQYF
13	TRBV20-1	-	-	TRBJ2-1	TGCAGTGCTAGAGGGGACTCCCTCAATGAGCAGTTCTTC	CSARGDSLNEQFF
16	TRBV6-1	-	few	TRBJ2-7	TGTGCCAGCAGTAAATCGTCAGGGTACGGGTCCTACGAGCAGTACTTC	CASSKSSGYGSYEQYF
16	TRBV2	TRBD1	-	TRBJ2-5	TGTGCCAGCACATCCGGGACAGGGGGCCACCAAGAGACCCAGTACTTC	CASTSGTGGHQETQYF
14	TRBV12-3/TRBV12-4	TRBD2	many	TRBJ2-3	TGTGCCAGCAGCATCGGACTAGCGAGCGATACGCAGTATTTT	CASSIGLASDTQYF
14	TRBV12-3/TRBV12-4	-	few	TRBJ1-6	TGTGCCAGCAGCCTGACGCGCACCCATTCACCCCTCCACTTT	CASSLTRTHSPLHF
15	TRBV12-3/TRBV12-4	-	-	TRBJ2-3	TGTGCCAGCAGTACGACAAAAGTTAACACAGATACGCAGTATTTT	CASSTTKVNTDTQYF
16	TRBV7-2	TRBD2	many	TRBJ2-1	TGTGCCAGCAGCGACCCCGGGACTAGCGGGGTGGATGAGCAGTTCTTC	CASSDPGTSGVDEQFF
16	TRBV7-9	TRBD2	-	TRBJ2-1	TGTGCCAGCAGCTTCCCGCGGGGGGGCCAGGACAATGAGCAGTTCTTC	CASSFPRGGQDNEQFF
13	TRBV20-1	TRBD2	many	TRBJ2-7	TGCAGTGCTAGACCGGGGGGGACCTACGAGCAGTACTTC	CSARPGGTYEQYF
14	TRBV20-1	TRBD1	-	TRBJ2-7	TGCAGTGCTAGGTCGGCTACAGGGGCCTACGAGCAGTACTTC	CSARSATGAYEQYF
12	TRBV12-3/TRBV12-4	-	many	TRBJ2-1	TGTGCCAGCAGTCCCCGATTGGATGAGCAGTTCTTC	CASSPRLDEQFF
17	TRBV12-3/TRBV12-4	TRBD2	many	TRBJ2-1	TGTGCCAGCAGTTTGTTTCTCCAGCGGGGCTCCTACAATGAGCAGTTCTTC	CASSLFLQRGSYNEQFF
13	TRBV9	-	-	TRBJ1-1	TGTGCCAGCAGCGTACTTGGGAACACTGAAGCTTTCTTT	CASSVLGNTEAFF
11	TRBV29-1	-	-	TRBJ1-2	TGCAGCGCTGAGGAGGGGCATGGCTACACCTTC	CSAEEGHGYTF
14	TRBV18	-	many	TRBJ2-7	TGTGCCAGCTCACCGGGACGAAGATCGGGCGAGCAGTACTTC	CASSPGRRSGEQYF
14	TRBV12-3/TRBV12-4	TRBD2	few	TRBJ2-7	TGTGCCAGCAGCGCTAGCGGGGGGGCGTACGAGCAGTACTTC	CASSASGGAYEQYF
17	TRBV20-1	-	many	TRBJ1-5	TGCAGTGCTAAAAATTTAAGGGGTTTGGTAGACAATCAGCCCCAGCATTTT	CSAKNLRGLVDNQPQHF
13	TRBV20-1	TRBD1	-	TRBJ2-2	TGCAGTGCTACGGGACAGGCGAGCGGGGAGCTGTTTTTT	CSATGQASGELFF
13	TRBV12-1	-	-	TRBJ2-1	TGTGCCAGCAGACAGGGGAATTGGGATGAGCAGTTCTTC	CASRQGNWDEQFF
12	TRBV20-1	TRBD1	few	TRBJ2-3	TGCAGTGCCAAGGGGGCCCCAGATACGCAGTATTTT	CSAKGAPDTQYF
13	TRBV6-5	TRBD1	many	TRBJ2-7	TGTGCCAGCAGTTACCTAGGACAGGGTGAGCAGTACTTC	CASSYLGQGEQYF
16	TRBV11-3	-	-	TRBJ2-1	TGTGCCAGCAGCAGACAACAGGGACGGTCCTACAATGAGCAGTTCTTC	CASSRQQGRSYNEQFF
15	TRBV12-3/TRBV12-4	-	few	TRBJ2-3	TGTGCCAGCAGTTCGGACCCGGGGAGTGCAGATACGCAGTATTTT	CASSSDPGSADTQYF
14	TRBV29-1	-	many	TRBJ2-5	TGCAGCGTTCCCCTTGACGGGGGAAGGGAGACCCAGTACTTC	CSVPLDGGRETQYF
12	TRBV18	TRBD1	many	TRBJ1-1	TGTGCCAGCTCACCGGACAGGGGTGAAGCTTTCTTT	CASSPDRGEAFF
12	TRBV20-1	-	many	TRBJ1-1	TGCAGTGCTAAACAGGGGAACACTGAAGCTTTCTTT	CSAKQGNTEAFF
14	TRBV20-1	-	-	TRBJ2-5	TGCAGTGCTAGAGTCGGGCGCCGACAGGAGACCCAGTACTTC	CSARVGRRQETQYF
18	TRBV4-2	TRBD1	-	TRBJ2-2	TGTGCCAGCAGCCAAGATCATTGGCAGGGGGTGGGCACCGGGGAGCTGTTTTTT	CASSQDHWQGVGTGELFF
16	TRBV5-1	TRBD1	many	TRBJ2-7	TGCGCCAGCAGCCTGGGGCCCGGGACAGTGAATTACGAGCAGTACTTC	CASSLGPGTVNYEQYF
15	TRBV12-3/TRBV12-4	-	-	TRBJ2-5	TGTGCCAGCAGTTTGGGTAGCGGAGGCCAAGAGACCCAGTACTTC	CASSLGSGGQETQYF
13	TRBV6-1	-	few	TRBJ2-5	TGTGCCAGCAGACAGGATACGAAAGAGACCCAGTACTTC	CASRQDTKETQYF
14	TRBV25-1	-	-	TRBJ2-5	TGTGCCAGCAGTATCGGACAGCTTCAAGAGACCCAGTACTTC	CASSIGQLQETQYF
14	TRBV5-1	-	once	TRBJ2-7	TGCGCCAGCAGCTTGGCACAGGGCATTGGCGAGCAGTACTTC	CASSLAQGIGEQYF
14	TRBV20-1	TRBD2	few	TRBJ2-1	TGCAGTGCTAGAGGTCCGGGGGGGCCCTATGAGCAGTTCTTC	CSARGPGGPYEQFF
12	TRBV20-1	TRBD1	few	TRBJ1-5	TGCAGCACGGAACAGGGGGGTCAGCCCCAGCATTTT	CSTEQGGQPQHF
12	TRBV6-6	TRBD1	few	TRBJ1-3	TGTGCCAGCAGTTACGGGACAGGCACCATATATTTT	CASSYGTGTIYF
14	TRBV20-1	-	few	TRBJ2-5	TGCAGTGCCACCACCAGGACGGGGAAAGAGACCCAGTACTTC	CSATTRTGKETQYF
10	TRBV20-1	-	many	TRBJ2-7	TGCAGTGCTAGCGGATACGAGCAGTACTTC	CSASGYEQYF
16	TRBV6-1	-	few	TRBJ2-2	TGTGCCGCGCACGAGCCCGCCGGGACGAACACCGGGGAGCTGTTTTTT	CAAHEPAGTNTGELFF
15	TRBV6-1	-	few	TRBJ2-1	TGTGCCAGCAGAGGAGTCGGGCGGACCTACAATGAGCAGTTCTTC	CASRGVGRTYNEQFF
17	TRBV14	-	many	TRBJ2-6	TGTGCCAGCAGCCAAGTCCTGAGGGCTGGTGGGGCCAACGTCCTGACTTTC	CASSQVLRAGGANVLTF
12	TRBV14	-	-	TRBJ2-5	TGTGCCAGCAGCCCTAACGCCGAGACCCAGTACTTC	CASSPNAETQYF
13	TRBV20-1	-	once	TRBJ2-3	TGCAGTGCTAGATTCCAGAACGGAGATACGCAGTATTTT	CSARFQNGDTQYF
13	TRBV12-3/TRBV12-4	TRBD1	few	TRBJ2-7	TGTGCCAGCAGTCCCACACAGGGGTACGAGCAGTACTTC	CASSPTQGYEQYF
15	TRBV9	-	-	TRBJ2-1	TGTGCCAGCAGCGTAGTGGCAGGGTCCTACAATGAGCAGTTCTTC	CASSVVAGSYNEQFF
15	TRBV24-1	TRBD1	-	TRBJ2-1	TGTGCCACCAGAGATACAGGGGGCTCCTACAATGAGCAGTTCTTC	CATRDTGGSYNEQFF
12	TRBV20-1	-	many	TRBJ1-2	TGCAGTGCTAGCCAGGGCATCTATGGCTACACCTTC	CSASQGIYGYTF
13	TRBV20-1	TRBD1	many	TRBJ2-5	TGCAGTGTTCCGGGACAGGGTGGGGAGACCCAGTACTTC	CSVPGQGGETQYF
14	TRBV20-1	-	-	TRBJ2-2	TGCAGTGCTTGGGACAACGCGAACACCGGGGAGCTGTTTTTT	CSAWDNANTGELFF
12	TRBV20-1	-	-	TRBJ2-3	TGCAGTGCCCCCTCTGGGGCCGGTACGCAGTATTTT	CSAPSGAGTQYF
15	TRBV20-1	TRBD2	-	TRBJ2-1	TGCAGTGCTAGTGGGGGGACTACCACCTACAATGAGCAGTTCTTC	CSASGGTTTYNEQFF